This T cell receptor (beta chain) was sequenced for a study of T cells in Graves' hyperthyroidism and ophthalmopathy. For the study at large: Peripheral blood specimens were obtained at initial diagnosis, prior to any treatment.

The sample holds a few counts of this clonotype. The antigen is not known. Points from the study as a whole: Most thyroid clonotypes with frequency above 0.001 were detected in blood.

CDR1 is DFQATT, CDR2 SNEGSKA, per germline (reference sequence). V gave up 3 bases and J gave up 5 bases, with 31 bases separating them. CDR3 length: 19 amino acids. Researchers took RNA transcripts and amplified the TCR beta CDR3 regions from them. When the TCR CDR3 underwent first-round RT-PCR, the HTBI primer set was used. TCRdb re-derived calls from the multiplex PCR reads in MiXCR, one entry per CDR3 protein. The data show under 350,000 distinct CDR3 sequences, over 15% seen once. The chain uses TRBV20-1 and TRBJ2-5, with D maybe TRBD2 (6 bases). The material sequenced was blood. The TCR originated in a woman aged 55-69 years with Graves' ophthalmopathy. CDR3 bases: TGCAGTGCTAGGGGGGAGGAGCTAGCGCGGGATGTTCAAACGGAGACCCAGTACTTC. It encodes CSARGEELARDVQTETQYF.